This T cell receptor (beta chain) was identified in a study of early T cells in non-severe SARS-CoV-2 infection. Looked up from germline, CDR1 is DFQATT and CDR2 is SNEGSKA (reference sequence). This CDR3 region has 13 residues. V was shortened by 5 bases and J by 3 bases, with 13 bases between the two germline ends. One entry per CDR3 protein, called by TCRdb with MiXCR from the 5' RACE reads. The sample holds nearly 50,000 distinct CDR3 sequences, about 6% seen once. The table lists this clonotype with many counts. The specimen was whole blood, collected at baseline. The chain carries TRBV20-1 and TRBJ1-1; a weak D match, TRBD1 (5 bases). The clonotype was recovered from an adult who was a healthcare worker with PCR-confirmed SARS-CoV-2 infection or an uninfected control (not recorded which). The DNA for the CDR3 is TGCAGTGCTGCCGGAATAGGGGACACTGAAGCTTTCTTT. Translated, it gives CSAAGIGDTEAFF.